Each of the 30 T cell receptor beta chains below was sequenced from the same sample in a study of Graves' ophthalmopathy and Graves' hyperthyroidism. From RNA, the CDR3 regions of TCR beta chains were amplified and sequenced. First-round RT-PCR employed HTBI primers, with a second-round multiplex PCR after it. Each CDR3 protein is one row after TCRdb ran MiXCR on the multiplex PCR reads. Of hundreds of thousands of distinct CDR3 sequences detected, just over 40% appear once; the ten largest clones hold more than 2.5%. Sequencing was performed on peripheral blood. The receptor source for this set is an adult man with Graves' ophthalmopathy.

There are many counts of this clonotype. The chain employs TRBV2 and TRBJ2-5; D is perhaps TRBD2 (6 bases). Trimming removed 8 bases at V and 4 bases at J, with 14 bases between. This CDR3 is built from 13 residues. CDR1 is SNHLY, CDR2 FYNNEI, per germline. The DNA for the CDR3 is TGTGCCAGCCTCCGGGACTCGATAGAGACCCAGTACTTC. This gives the protein CASLRDSIETQYF.

This clonotype appeared a single time. The genes are TRBV29-1 and TRBJ1-1; D call uncertain. The CDR3 extends over 12 amino acids. Germline loops: CDR1 SQVTM, CDR2 ANQGSEA. Deletions cut 7 bases from V and 7 bases from J, with 16 bases between. CDR3 residues: CSGLLSYNEAFF. In DNA form, the CDR3 reads TGCAGCGGGCTCTTGAGCTACAATGAAGCTTTCTTT.

The sample holds many counts of this clonotype. This chain uses TRBV10-3 with TRBJ1-5; D is ambiguous. V was cut by 0 bases and J by 0 bases, with 9 bases left in between. This CDR3 comprises 16 residues. From germline, CDR1 is ENHRY and CDR2 SYGVKD. In DNA, the CDR3 is TGTGCCATCAGTGAGTCGAGCAGCTATAGCAATCAGCCCCAGCATTTT. Translated, it gives CAISESSSYSNQPQHF.

This clonotype was picked up many times. The rearrangement uses TRBV6-1 and TRBJ1-5, with D possibly matching TRBD1 (5 bases). Germline V gene sequence: CDR1 MNHNS, CDR2 SASEGT. The CDR3 runs to 14 residues. Trimming pared 5 bases from V and 5 bases from J, leaving 13 bases between. The CDR3 protein is CASSYYAGYQPQHF. In DNA, the CDR3 is TGTGCCAGCAGTTACTACGCAGGGTATCAGCCCCAGCATTTT.

For this clonotype: This may be a read error, as it is one base from a much larger clone. The V gene is TRBV11-2, the J gene TRBJ1-1; D remains unclear. Per germline, CDR1 SGHAT and CDR2 FQNNGV. This CDR3 has 12 residues. The CDR3 is CAGSQKNTEAFF. The CDR3 coding sequence is TGTGCCGGCAGCCAGAAGAACACTGAAGCTTTCTTT.

This clonotype showed up many times. The chain recombines TRBV19 with TRBJ2-7, with D perhaps TRBD1 or TRBD2 (6 bases each). Germline CDR1 and CDR2: LNHDA and SQIVND (reference sequence). The CDR3 is made up of 13 amino acids. Trimming cost V 6 bases and J 3 bases, with 12 bases left between them. CDR3 residues: CASSAGHIYEQYF. Here the CDR3 DNA reads TGTGCCAGTAGCGCGGGACACATCTACGAGCAGTACTTC.

The chain links TRBV2 to TRBJ1-1, with 8 bases matching TRBD1. J lost 1 base, V lost 11 bases, and 3 bases had no gene match. The CDR3 has 12 amino acids. The germline V gene has CDR1 SNHLY and CDR2 FYNNEI. The CDR3 loop is CAGGQANTEAFF. CDR3 DNA sequence: TGTGCCGGGGGACAGGCGAACACTGAAGCTTTCTTT.

This clonotype came up a few times. The chain is built from TRBV10-3 and TRBJ2-1; 7 positions match TRBD1. Per the germline V gene, CDR1 is ENHRY and CDR2 is SYGVKD. V lost 7 bases, J lost 5 bases, and 5 bases stayed unmatched. There are 13 residues in the CDR3. CDR3 sequence reads: CAINRQGDNEQFF. The CDR3 DNA is TGTGCCATCAATCGACAGGGTGACAATGAGCAGTTCTTC.

As to this clonotype: Because the CDR3 is missing its conserved closing phenylalanine or tryptophan, this is likely a read error. The limits of the CDR3 on the DNA are not certain, so only TCRdb's listed CDR3 is given. CDR3: CASSPGGGRNT. The rearrangement joins TRBV11-3 to TRBJ1-3. Per the germline V gene, CDR1 is SGHNT and CDR2 is YENEEA. The CDR3 is 11 residues long, counting both termini.

The V gene is TRBV5-6, the J gene TRBJ1-1, with 10 bases that match TRBD1. V shed 5 bases, J shed 6 bases, and the junction held 13 bases outside the gene matches. The CDR3 extends over 16 amino acids. The germline gives CDR1 SGHDT, CDR2 YYEEEE. The CDR3: CASSQRDRGWKAEAFF. Written as DNA, the CDR3 is TGTGCCAGCAGTCAGCGGGACAGGGGATGGAAGGCTGAAGCTTTCTTT.

This clonotype was picked up many times. This chain uses TRBV19 with TRBJ2-7; 8 positions match TRBD1. V lost 4 bases and J lost 5; bases outside the gene matches: 7. The CDR3 has 14 amino acids. Germline V gene sequence: CDR1 LNHDA, CDR2 SQIVND (reference sequence). The CDR3 DNA is TGTGCCAGTAGTAAGGACAGGGCAAACAACGAGCAGTACTTC. Protein sequence: CASSKDRANNEQYF.

This clonotype was counted between two and nine times. The J gene is TRBJ2-2, the V gene TRBV11-2; D perhaps matches TRBD2 (6 bases). The V end was cut by 5 bases, the J end by 2 bases, with 9 bases between. The CDR3 is made up of 14 amino acids. The germline gives CDR1 SGHAT, CDR2 FQNNGV. For the CDR3, the DNA is TGTGCCAGCAGCACGGACTACAACACCGGGGAGCTGTTTTTT. Its protein product is CASSTDYNTGELFF. The whole variable domain, remainder taken from reference TRBV11-2 and TRBJ2-2, is EAGVAQSPRYKIIEKRQSVAFWCNPISGHATLYWYQQILGQGPKLLIQFQNNGVVDDSQLPKDRFSAERLKGVDSTLKIQPAKLEDSAVYLCASSTDYNTGELFFGEGSRLTVL.

Ten or more counts support this clonotype. V gene TRBV25-1 combines with J gene TRBJ2-3; D uncertain. Germline loops: CDR1 MGHDK, CDR2 SYGVNS. This CDR3 spans 14 amino acids. The V gene lost 5 bases and the J gene lost 5 bases, with 14 bases spanning the gap. CDR3 sequence (DNA): TGTGCCAGCAGTACCTCTAGGTCGTTAGATACGCAGTATTTT. The encoded protein is CASSTSRSLDTQYF.

The V gene is TRBV7-2, the J gene TRBJ1-1, with D possibly TRBD1 on 5 matching bases. V gave up 5 bases and J gave up 4 bases, with 17 bases separating them. The CDR3 covers 15 residues. CDR1 SGHTA and CDR2 FQGNSA come from the germline V gene. The CDR3 spells CASSLNGRGGTEAFF. In DNA, the CDR3 is TGTGCCAGCAGCCTAAACGGACGGGGGGGCACTGAAGCTTTCTTT.

Comment on this clonotype: The junction departs from germline at one end; a sequencing error may be responsible. V is TRBV25-1 and J is TRBJ1-2; D gene ambiguous. Germline lookup yields CDR1 MGHDK and CDR2 SYGVNS. The CDR3 runs 15 residues. The CDR3 region is CASSLSLRSNYGYTF. The CDR3 DNA reads TGTGCCAGCAGTTTATCGCTCAGGTCTAATTATGGCTACACCTTC.

The chain is built from TRBV7-6 and TRBJ1-3; a possible D gene is TRBD1 (6 bases). Germline V gene data show CDR1 as SGHVS and CDR2 as FNYEAQ. This CDR3 is 15 amino acids long. V gave up 5 bases and J gave up 0 bases, with 11 bases separating them. CDR3 DNA: TGTGCCAGCAGCGTTGAGACAGGCTCTGGAAACACCATATATTTT. Translation: CASSVETGSGNTIYF.

The rearrangement uses TRBV6-6 and TRBJ2-2; D not resolved. The CDR3 spans 11 residues. Germline CDR1 reads MNHNY; CDR2 reads SVGAGI (reference sequence). Trimming cost V 7 bases and J 7 bases, with 7 bases left between them. CDR3 loop: CASNANGELFF. DNA for the CDR3: TGTGCCAGCAACGCTAACGGGGAGCTGTTTTTT.

A single count supports this clonotype. The chain carries TRBV7-2 and TRBJ2-7, with D uncertain. The CDR3 spans 14 residues. The germline V gene encodes CDR1 SGHTA and CDR2 FQGNSA. V was clipped by 2 bases and J by 7 bases, with 15 bases between them. This CDR3 reads CASSLQARSQEQYF. CDR3 coding DNA: TGTGCCAGCAGCTTACAGGCCAGGTCCCAGGAGCAGTACTTC.

This clonotype appeared many times. V gene TRBV9 combines with J gene TRBJ2-2; D gene ambiguous. The germline V and J ends were trimmed by 4 bases and 3 bases, with 4 bases remaining between them. The CDR3 sequence is 12 residues long. Germline V CDR1 and CDR2: SGDLS, YYNGEE. The CDR3 coding sequence is TGTGCCAGCAGCATTGACACCGGGGAGCTGTTTTTT. Its translation is CASSIDTGELFF.

The V gene is TRBV15, the J gene TRBJ1-5; D uncertain. V lost 3 bases and J lost 0, with 9 bases in between. Germline V gene lookup returns CDR1 LNHNV and CDR2 YYDKDF (reference sequence). The CDR3 length is 15 residues. CDR3 region: CATSRPGNSNQPQHF. Here the CDR3 DNA reads TGTGCCACCAGCAGGCCGGGGAATAGCAATCAGCCCCAGCATTTT.

This clonotype has at least ten counts. The chain recombines TRBV20-1 with TRBJ2-5; 7 nucleotides agree with TRBD2. The CDR3 has 16 amino acids. Trimming took 6 bases from V and 0 from J; bases not matched to a gene: 13. Germline V CDR1 and CDR2: DFQATT, SNEGSKA (reference sequence). As DNA, the CDR3 is TGCAGTGCAAGCCTCGGACTAGTCGGCGACCAAGAGACCCAGTACTTC. It codes for CSASLGLVGDQETQYF.

This clonotype appeared many times. The CDR3 protein is CAGRGTAYGYTF. CDR3 in DNA: TGTGCCGGCAGGGGGACGGCTTATGGCTACACCTTC. The J gene is TRBJ1-2, the V gene TRBV19; 7 bases are a match to TRBD1. This CDR3 spans 12 amino acids. The junction had 8 bases not matched to a gene; V was cut back by 11 bases and J by 5 bases. CDR1 LNHDA and CDR2 SQIVND come from the germline V gene (reference sequence).

The chain is built from TRBV6-5 and TRBJ1-6; D unclear. The CDR3 is 10 amino acids. Looked up from germline, CDR1 is MNHEY and CDR2 is SVGAGI. The ends were cut back, 6 bases at V and 8 bases at J, with 2 bases in the middle. The CDR3 loop is CASRDSPLHF. In nucleotides, the CDR3 is TGTGCCAGCAGGGATTCACCCCTCCACTTT.

The rearrangement links TRBV10-3 to TRBJ2-7, with D perhaps TRBD2 (7 bases). The CDR3 totals 14 residues. The germline V gene encodes CDR1 ENHRY and CDR2 SYGVKD. Trimming stripped 11 bases from V and 6 bases from J, with 23 bases between. DNA of the CDR3: TGTGCCCACGATCCCGGGACACCGGGGGGCGAGCAGTACTTC. Translated, it gives CAHDPGTPGGEQYF.

This clonotype was observed at least ten times. The V call is TRBV20-1, the J call TRBJ2-5; 10 bases are shared with TRBD2. The length of the CDR3 is 14 residues. V shed 3 bases, J shed 5 bases, and the junction held 6 bases outside the gene matches. The germline V gene has CDR1 DFQATT and CDR2 SNEGSKA (reference sequence). The CDR3 spells CSASEREGGETQYF. The CDR3 DNA reads TGCAGTGCTAGTGAGCGGGAGGGGGGTGAGACCCAGTACTTC.

The chain carries TRBV25-1 and TRBJ1-6, with 7 bases aligning to TRBD1. V was clipped by 5 bases and J by 4 bases; unmatched bases: 8. Germline assignment: CDR1 MGHDK and CDR2 SYGVNS. This CDR3 contains 16 residues. The CDR3 bases are TGTGCCAGCAGTAACATGGGGACAGCGTATAATTCACCCCTCCACTTT. Its translation is CASSNMGTAYNSPLHF.

This clonotype was observed at least ten times. The chain employs TRBV7-9 and TRBJ2-7; 8 bases are shared with TRBD1. The CDR3 runs 17 residues. V lost 1 base to trimming and J lost 6 bases; unmatched junction nucleotides: 14. Germline CDR1 SEHNR, CDR2 FQNEAQ (reference sequence). DNA for the CDR3: TGTGCCAGCAGCTTAGACAGGGGGAGAGTGTCCCCTGTCGAGCAGTACTTC. This translates into CASSLDRGRVSPVEQYF. Filled out from reference TRBV7-9 and TRBJ2-7, the complete variable domain reads DTGVSQNPRHKITKRGQNVTFRCDPISEHNRLYWYRQTLGQGPEFLTYFQNEAQLEKSRLLSDRFSAERPKGSFSTLEIQRTEQGDSAMYLCASSLDRGRVSPVEQYFGPGTRLTVT.

The chain joins TRBV19 to TRBJ2-5; the match to TRBD2 covers 8 bases. CDR1 LNHDA and CDR2 SQIVND come from the germline V gene (reference sequence). Trimming removed 9 bases from V and 9 bases from J; junction bases left unmatched: 15. This CDR3 spans 14 amino acids. The CDR3 DNA sequence: TGTGCCAGCGGGGGGGGTTTAACTTGGGAGGCCCAGTACTTC. Its protein is CASGGGLTWEAQYF.

The V call is TRBV30, the J call TRBJ2-5, with 8 bases fitting TRBD2. Germline V gene sequence: CDR1 GTSNPN, CDR2 SVGIG (reference sequence). Trimming took 1 base from V and 5 from J; bases not matched to a gene: 6. The length of the CDR3 is 14 residues. The CDR3 protein is CAWSGGGGRETQYF. The CDR3 region has the DNA TGTGCCTGGAGTGGGGGCGGGGGGCGGGAGACCCAGTACTTC.

This clonotype has a handful of counts. The CDR3 DNA reads as TGTGCCAGTAAAGGGACTACCTACCTTGGGTGGTATTTT. Translating gives CASKGTTYLGWYF. The V gene is TRBV19, the J gene TRBJ2-3; TRBD2 matches at 7 bases. In germline, CDR1 is LNHDA, CDR2 SQIVND (reference sequence). Trimming cost V 7 bases and J 14 bases; bases outside gene matches: 15. This CDR3 has 13 amino acids.